This TCR beta chain was retrieved from a study of blood T cell repertoires in COVID-19 (TCRdb year 2020). Regarding the study in general: The collaborator samples originated in the United States, Italy and Spain and spanned the acute and convalescent phases of COVID-19. The prospective study material was composed of cDNA or gDNA derived from T cells, B-cell-depleted T cells, or PBMCs. Subjects who had been exposed to COVID-19, were actively infected with it, or had recovered from it provided the deeply sampled blood TCRbeta repertoires that made up the dataset. A freely available public database, intended as a resource for researchers studying the immune response to SARS-CoV-2, is where the repertoires were released. Samples came from the ongoing ImmuneRACE study (first 160 participants) plus 1,254 subjects from 6 global collaborators. The sample metadata nearly always contained a de-identified subject ID, COVID-19 status, age in years and sex. Where available, HLA class I and class II types were taken from metadata supplied by the sample provider and were not determined by assay-based typing.

Each collaborating institution followed its own protocols to collect whole blood in K2EDTA tubes. Collaborator samples were shipped for TCRbeta analysis as frozen whole blood, isolated PBMCs, or DNA extracted from either sample type. Note on this clone: The antigen it binds to is not known. No much larger clonotype is one base removed from it; base qualities were not supplied. Other nucleotide sequences from this sample produce the same CDR3.

The immunoSEQ Assay, a bias-controlled multiplex PCR, was used to amplify TCRbeta CDR3 regions from genomic DNA. The study's own analysis went as follows. Nucleated cell counts per sample were estimated from amplification of reference gene primers within the assay. To quantify the absolute abundance of each unique TCRbeta CDR3 rearrangement, sequence reads were collapsed and filtered. For each sample, productive Simpson clonality was calculated by taking the square root of Simpson's diversity index across productive rearrangements. As stored in TCRdb, this immuneACCESS dataset retains in-frame rearrangements with V and J assigned. A fraction of the clones does not appear; measured against another copy, unresolved V genes explain less than half of the discrepancy, and the remainder lacks a known reason. V, J and clone size reflect that table, while D and trimming were determined from the DNA. The sample table records 88,000 or so clones; about 80% of these occur just once. The ten largest clones take up approximately 12% of the sample.

On the study overall, not on this receptor specifically: Clinical and demographic metadata were provided uncurated, with the amount varying by source and participant.

Including the terminal cysteine and phenylalanine, the CDR3 comprises 14 residues. Only CDR3 DNA is held: 42 bases, read in frame from base 1. V is pruned by 5 bases and J by 3 bases, leaving 3 bases of the junction without a gene match. Taken from the germline V gene (reference sequence), the CDR1 and CDR2 loops are LNHDA and SQIVND. This receptor was obtained from a man older than 75 with acute or convalescent COVID-19. Sequencing was done on a sample of peripheral blood. The V gene is TRBV19 and the J gene is TRBJ2-5, and TRBD1 aligns with 10 junction nucleotides. The DNA is as follows: TGTGCCAGTAGTCCCGGGACAGGGGAAGAGACCCAGTACTTC. The encoded protein is CASSPGTGEETQYF.